This T cell receptor (beta chain) was found in a study of pediatric ulcerative colitis. Study-wide results and limits: A couple of rectal clonotypes were found only in ulcerative colitis patients, all of them. Blood-rectal clonal overlap within each person was significantly higher in ulcerative colitis patients than controls.

The survey-level immunoSEQ assay was used. Assay: immunoSEQ multiplex PCR; the TCRdb copy retains only in-frame clones and omits some. Among over 9,000 clones listed, over 70% were seen once. On this clone itself: The antigen remains unidentified.

At colonoscopy, a blood sample was also collected. Unmatched junction bases numbered 8, after V lost 1 base and J lost 1 base. From germline, CDR1 is SGHVS and CDR2 FQNEAQ. This CDR3 spans 18 amino acids. Source material: blood. V usage is TRBV7-8 and J usage is TRBJ2-3; TRBD1 matches 10 bases. The receptor was derived from a girl under 18 with moderate ulcerative colitis. CDR3 nucleotides: TGTGCCAGCAGCTTAGGTAGCGACAGGGGGCTGGGCACAGATACGCAGTATTTT. Translated, it gives CASSLGSDRGLGTDTQYF.